This T cell receptor (beta chain) was sequenced for a study of blood T cell repertoires in COVID-19. The wider study: Sites across the United States, Italy and Spain contributed samples from acute and convalescent COVID-19. PBMCs, B-cell-depleted T cells, or T cells provided the cDNA or gDNA that made up the material.

Per the original data handling: Amplification of reference gene primers was used by the study to estimate nucleated cell counts. The assay was immunoSEQ multiplex PCR, and TCRdb's table has in-frame clones only and misses some. From that table come the V and J calls and clone size; the DNA was used to work out D and trimming. The data contain approximately 150,000 clones, 80% of them seen just once; the ten biggest clones take up around 3.4%. Germline V gene sequence: CDR1 SQVTM, CDR2 ANQGSEA. The V and J ends lost 6 bases and 5 bases respectively, with 17 bases between them. This CDR3 contains 14 residues.

The clonotype comes from a man aged 70 or older who had recovered from COVID-19. Input material: peripheral blood. V gene TRBV29-1 combines with J gene TRBJ2-1, with D possibly TRBD2 on 6 matching bases. CDR3 sequence reads: CSVTEGSLDNEQFF. The DNA for the CDR3 is TGCAGCGTGACGGAGGGGAGTCTGGACAATGAGCAGTTCTTC.